The entry below gives a single T cell receptor (beta chain) sequence along with its context. Its target antigen remains unknown. No clone much larger than this one lies a single base away; base qualities are absent. Patients with autoimmune disease history or receiving systemic immunosuppression were excluded from the trial. In every dose cohort, peripheral blood was drawn for TCR sequencing at baseline, cycle 4 day 1, and cycle 7 day 1. The samples were drawn from a first-in-human, open-label, multicenter phase I dose-escalation trial of ivuxolimab. The trial enrolled adults with locally advanced or metastatic head and neck squamous cell, hepatocellular, melanoma or renal cell carcinoma. Before TCR sequencing, CD4+ T cells and CD8+ T cells from peripheral blood were sorted into separate populations. Genomic DNA was extracted from sorted cells for sequencing of the TCRbeta CDR3 region. TCRbeta CDR3 regions were sequenced using the immunoSEQ Assay. Held by TCRdb, this immuneACCESS table contains in-frame sequences only and omits some clones. Under half of the omission traces to an unresolved V gene where checked; the cause of the rest is unknown. This sample has tens of thousands of clones in its table, and 87% of those were observed once. Roughly 17% of the sample is taken by the ten largest.

This sample is drawn from a study of OX40 agonist ivuxolimab in advanced cancers. The study in broad terms: Ivuxolimab, which targeted the costimulatory receptor OX40 (CD134), was an agonistic, fully human IgG2 monoclonal antibody. The monotherapy dose-escalation portion (N of about 50 patients) of the phase I ivuxolimab trial is reported in the paper. Peripheral TCRbeta sequencing aimed to test whether ivuxolimab altered TCR sequence diversity and caused clonal T-cell expansion. Prior anti-PD-1, anti-PD-L1 or anti-CTLA-4 therapy was permitted, and checkpoint inhibitors had been received by more than 35% of dose-escalation patients. Among the roughly 50 dose-escalation patients, about 20 had hepatocellular carcinoma, roughly 15 melanoma, 9 renal cell carcinoma and 9 head and neck cancer. Partial responses were achieved by three dose-escalation patients, of whom one had hepatocellular carcinoma and two had cutaneous melanoma. A male proportion of 82.7% and a mean age of approximately 58 years, ranging from roughly 20 to 80, were recorded for the dose-escalation cohort. Intravenous ivuxolimab was administered to patients every 2 weeks at six dose levels: 0.01, 0.1, 0.3, 1.5, 3 and 10 mg/kg.

Study-wide findings and limitations: Low levels of normalized T-cell clonal expansion were also shown by some nonresponding patients. At doses of 0.1 to 3.0 mg/kg, clonal expansion of both CD4+ and CD8+ blood T cells was observed from baseline to week 6. After ivuxolimab, more expanded clones were found on average in CD8+ T cells than in CD4+ T cells. The antigen specificity of the peripheral T cells that underwent clonal expansion was not determined. Partial responders in the 0.1-3.0 mg/kg groups had among the lowest normalized peripheral clonal expansion, especially among CD8+ T cells.

The TCR originated in an adult with an advanced solid tumor such as melanoma, head and neck, liver or kidney cancer. The specimen was CD4+ or CD8+ T cells sorted from blood, collected in a trial of the OX40 agonist ivuxolimab.

The nucleotide sequence is given as TGTGCCAGCAGCTCCCTCCGACACACCGGGGAGCTGTTTTTT. It codes for CASSSLRHTGELFF. The chain links TRBV5-4 with TRBJ2-2; the D gene lacks a confident call. A distance of 9 bases separates the germline ends of V and J, which lose 3 bases and 3 bases respectively. From the cysteine up to the phenylalanine, the CDR3 has a length of 14 residues. Of the read, only the CDR3 DNA is kept; its 42 bases are in frame from base 1. Reading the germline V gene (reference sequence) gives CDR1 SGHNT and CDR2 YYREEE.